What follows are 5 T cell receptor beta chains derived from one specimen sequenced in a study of blood T cell repertoires in COVID-19. Only in-frame clones appear in the TCRdb table, and some are missing; sequencing was by immunoSEQ multiplex PCR. The sample shows 380,000 or so clones, 88% of them seen only once. Material for sequencing was PBMCs or T cells enriched from blood (not recorded which). These TCRs come from a woman in her 30s with acute COVID-19.

The chain combines TRBV3-1 (or the pseudogene TRBV3-2) with TRBJ1-2, with D unclear. In germline, CDR1 is LGHDT, CDR2 YNNKEL (reference sequence). Between the trimmed V and J ends, which lost 0 bases and 8 bases, there was a span of 19 bases. CDR3 size: 16 residues. The CDR3 protein is CASSQEGGRTTMGYTF. In DNA form, the CDR3 reads TGTGCCAGCAGCCAAGAAGGAGGGCGGACCACCATGGGCTACACCTTC.

The chain employs TRBV27 and TRBJ2-1, with no clear D. V was cut by 9 bases and J by 6 bases, with 9 bases left in between. The CDR3 extends over 11 amino acids. The germline gives CDR1 MNHEY, CDR2 SMNVEV (reference sequence). CDR3 in amino acids: CASRGANEQFF. The CDR3 DNA is TGTGCCAGTAGAGGTGCCAATGAGCAGTTCTTC.

The chain has TRBV14 and TRBJ2-7, with 9 bases aligning to TRBD1. Germline V lookup: CDR1 SGHDN, CDR2 FVKESK. The CDR3 has 16 amino acids. The V segment lost 5 bases and the J segment 6 bases; nucleotides outside the gene matches: 14. CDR3 sequence: CASSYSPGQGYLEQYF. Written as DNA, the CDR3 is TGTGCCAGCAGCTACTCTCCGGGACAGGGCTATCTCGAGCAGTACTTC.

The table lists this clone with a count of one. The V call is TRBV7-8, the J call TRBJ2-7, with 8 bases identical to TRBD2. The V gene's germline CDR1 is SGHVS and CDR2 FQNEAQ. The V segment lost 5 bases and the J segment 6 bases; nucleotides outside the gene matches: 15. This CDR3 contains 16 residues. In nucleotides, the CDR3 is TGTGCCAGCAGCCTATTCGGACTAGCCGCCCAGGTCGAGCAGTACTTC. This translates into CASSLFGLAAQVEQYF.

The chain uses TRBV27 and TRBJ1-5; D is unresolved. The germline V gene has CDR1 MNHEY and CDR2 SMNVEV (reference sequence). The CDR3 loop spans 15 amino acids. V lost 4 bases, J lost 1 base, and 11 bases lay in between. CDR3 region: CASSWGGASNQPQHF. The DNA for the CDR3 is TGTGCCAGCAGTTGGGGAGGAGCAAGCAATCAGCCCCAGCATTTT.